This T cell receptor beta chain emerged from a study of T cell clonality in common variable immunodeficiency. This clone was counted ten times or more. The antigen is not known. The read comes to an end 3 residues before the CDR3 does, leaving the germline J gene to fill in the end. Profiling relied on immunoSEQ multiplex PCR, and the TCRdb table lists in-frame clones only, not all of them. The data show 30,000 to 40,000 clones, with none appearing a single time. Heparinized whole blood, roughly 4.5 to 9 ml, came from each donor. Whole-study findings and limits: Fewer deletions and N-nucleotide insertions were reportedly seen in common variable immunodeficiency TCR beta sequences.

From germline, CDR1 is SGHRS and CDR2 YFSETQ. The CDR3 is made up of 14 amino acids. Trimming removed 0 bases from V and 5 bases from J, with 11 bases in between. The V and J genes are TRBV5-1 and TRBJ2-5; D is perhaps TRBD1 (6 bases). The TCR comes from a person between 18 and 75 years old in good health. The sequenced sample was peripheral blood mononuclear cells. The CDR3 sequence is CASSLGQGPETQYF. The covered CDR3 bases are TGCGCCAGCAGCTTGGGGCAGGGGCCGGAGACC.